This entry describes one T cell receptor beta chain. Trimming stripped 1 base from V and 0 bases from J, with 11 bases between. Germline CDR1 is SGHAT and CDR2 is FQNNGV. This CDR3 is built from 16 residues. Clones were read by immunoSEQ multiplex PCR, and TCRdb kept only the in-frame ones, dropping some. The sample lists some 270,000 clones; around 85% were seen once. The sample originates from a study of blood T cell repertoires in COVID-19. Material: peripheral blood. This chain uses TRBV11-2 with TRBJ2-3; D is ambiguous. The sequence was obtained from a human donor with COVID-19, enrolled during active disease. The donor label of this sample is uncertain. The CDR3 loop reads CASSLGGRTSTDTQYF. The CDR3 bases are TGTGCCAGCAGCTTAGGCGGAAGAACTAGCACAGATACGCAGTATTTT.